Listed below are T cell receptor beta chains from one sample, sequenced in a study of blood T cell repertoires in COVID-19. Only in-frame clones appear in the TCRdb table, and some are missing; sequencing was by immunoSEQ multiplex PCR. The sample consists of a few hundred thousand clones, roughly nine tenths of them appearing once. Input material: peripheral blood. These receptors all come from a woman under 40 with COVID-19, enrolled during active disease. CDR3s include the opening cysteine and the closing phenylalanine or tryptophan. The D gene is left open where the match is weak. Expanded clones are given a class, and other clones once, few, many or no size at all.

>NA|NA|TRBJ1-5|TRBV2
CASSFGQLSNQPQHF
TGTGCCAGCAGCTTCGGACAGCTAAGCAATCAGCCCCAGCATTTT
>NA|NA|TRBJ2-3|TRBV5-1
CASAGGTLGTDTQYF
TGCGCCAGCGCCGGAGGGACTTTAGGTACAGATACGCAGTATTTT
>NA|TRBD1|TRBJ1-5|TRBV28
CASSPLGQGDDQPQHF
TGTGCCAGCAGTCCTTTGGGACAGGGCGATGATCAGCCCCAGCATTTT
>NA|TRBD1|TRBJ1-6|TRBV5-1
CASSLGGGQGSSPLHF
TGCGCCAGCAGCTTGGGAGGGGGACAGGGCAGTTCACCCCTCCACTTT
>once|TRBD2|TRBJ2-7|TRBV7-8
CASSLGLAGTYEQYF
TGTGCCAGCAGCCTAGGACTAGCGGGGACCTACGAGCAGTACTTC
>NA|TRBD2|TRBJ2-3|TRBV11-2
CASSPPRGVSPGDTQYF
TGTGCCAGCAGTCCCCCCCGGGGGGTCTCCCCGGGGGATACGCAGTATTTT
>NA|NA|TRBJ1-2|TRBV3-1/TRBV3-2
CASSPRGAYGYTF
TGTGCCAGCAGCCCCCGGGGGGCGTATGGCTACACCTTC
>NA|TRBD1|TRBJ1-3|TRBV7-3
CASRPDRVGNTIYF
TGTGCCAGCAGACCCGACAGGGTGGGTAACACCATATATTTT
>NA|NA|TRBJ2-2|TRBV9
CASSVAGSNTGELFF
TGTGCCAGCAGCGTCGCAGGGTCGAACACCGGGGAGCTGTTTTTT
>NA|NA|TRBJ1-6|TRBV18
CASSVAPAGNSPLHF
TGTGCCAGCTCAGTGGCCCCGGCGGGGAATTCACCCCTCCACTTT
>once|NA|TRBJ1-6|TRBV3-1/TRBV3-2
CASSQAQGISYNSPLHF
TGTGCCAGCAGCCAAGCCCAGGGGATCTCCTATAATTCACCCCTCCACTTT
>once|TRBD1|TRBJ1-2|TRBV24-1
CATSDDTGGRGYTF
TGTGCCACCAGTGATGATACAGGGGGCAGGGGCTACACCTTC
>NA|NA|TRBJ2-4|TRBV5-1
CASSSYGESKNIQYF
TGCGCCAGCAGCTCCTACGGGGAGTCCAAAAACATTCAGTACTTC
>NA|NA|TRBJ1-1|TRBV7-8
CASSLDMGGTEAFF
TGTGCCAGCAGCCTCGATATGGGGGGCACTGAAGCTTTCTTT
>NA|TRBD1|TRBJ1-1|TRBV7-2
CASSLVTGLNTEAFF
TGTGCCAGCAGCTTAGTGACAGGGTTGAACACTGAAGCTTTCTTT
>NA|TRBD1|TRBJ2-3|TRBV13
CASSHRTGGDTQYF
TGTGCCAGCAGCCATCGGACAGGGGGGGATACGCAGTATTTT
>once|NA|TRBJ1-2|TRBV4-3
CASSQDPGVPYGYTF
TGCGCCAGCAGCCAAGATCCCGGGGTTCCCTATGGCTACACCTTC
>NA|TRBD1|TRBJ1-1|TRBV27
CASSSPFRTGGSYTEAFF
TGTGCCAGCAGTTCCCCCTTCAGGACAGGGGGCTCGTACACTGAAGCTTTCTTT
>NA|TRBD1|TRBJ1-2|TRBV30
CAWNRDRVNGYTF
TGTGCCTGGAACCGGGACAGGGTGAATGGCTACACCTTC
>NA|TRBD2|TRBJ2-3|TRBV6-5
CASSYGGGVRTDTQYF
TGTGCCAGCAGTTACGGCGGGGGGGTTCGCACAGATACGCAGTATTTT
>NA|TRBD1|TRBJ1-2|TRBV5-6
CASSFGDRDNYGYTF
TGTGCCAGCAGCTTCGGGGACAGGGATAACTATGGCTACACCTTC
>NA|NA|TRBJ2-1|TRBV19
CASSIAGGPTYNEQFF
TGTGCCAGTAGTATAGCGGGGGGCCCTACATACAATGAGCAGTTCTTC
>NA|NA|TRBJ1-1|TRBV5-1
CASSSDRTEAFF
TGCGCCAGCAGCTCAGATCGCACTGAAGCTTTCTTT
>NA|TRBD1|TRBJ2-5|TRBV5-1
CASSLTDRAETQYF
TGCGCCAGCAGCTTGACTGACAGGGCTGAGACCCAGTACTTC
>NA|NA|TRBJ2-1|TRBV4-2
CASSQVADNEQFF
TGTGCCAGCAGCCAAGTGGCCGACAATGAGCAGTTCTTC
>NA|NA|TRBJ1-4|TRBV18
CASSPRQANEKLFF
TGTGCCAGCTCACCAAGGCAGGCCAATGAAAAACTGTTTTTT
>few|TRBD2|TRBJ2-3|TRBV11-3
CASSPASGGLKPTDTQYF
TGTGCCAGCAGCCCTGCTAGCGGGGGACTCAAACCCACAGATACGCAGTATTTT
>NA|TRBD1|TRBJ2-3|TRBV5-4
CASSLGGQYLRDTQYF
TGTGCCAGCAGCTTGGGGGGACAGTACCTACGAGATACGCAGTATTTT
>NA|NA|TRBJ1-4|TRBV6-6
CASSPGIEKLFF
TGTGCCAGCAGTCCAGGAATAGAAAAACTGTTTTTT
>NA|TRBD1|TRBJ1-1|TRBV5-4
CASSPRTGGDPEAFF
TGTGCCAGCAGCCCACGGACAGGGGGCGACCCAGAAGCTTTCTTT
>NA|NA|TRBJ2-1|TRBV2
CASRDLTAIRDNEQFF
TGTGCCAGCAGGGATTTGACAGCTATCCGAGACAATGAGCAGTTCTTC
>NA|NA|TRBJ2-3|TRBV11-2
CASSSETAVADTQYF
TGTGCCAGCAGCTCCGAGACGGCGGTGGCAGATACGCAGTATTTT
>few|TRBD1|TRBJ1-2|TRBV28
CASSMYRGSVGYTF
TGTGCCAGCAGTATGTACAGGGGGAGTGTTGGCTACACCTTC
>once|NA|TRBJ2-1|TRBV5-4
CASSPPASPEQFF
TGTGCCAGCAGCCCTCCGGCTAGCCCCGAGCAGTTCTTC
>once|NA|TRBJ1-1|TRBV6-5
CASSLQTGTEAFF
TGTGCCAGCAGTTTACAGACAGGCACTGAAGCTTTCTTT
>NA|NA|TRBJ1-1|TRBV4-1
CASSQRVNTEAFF
TGCGCCAGCAGCCAACGGGTTAACACTGAAGCTTTCTTT
>NA|NA|TRBJ2-6|TRBV6-1
CASSDRGFTSGANVLTF
TGTGCCAGCAGTGATCGGGGGTTTACCTCTGGGGCCAACGTCCTGACTTTC
>NA|TRBD1|TRBJ1-2|TRBV5-1
CASNYPGQGIVVDYGYTF
TGCGCCAGCAACTACCCGGGACAGGGGATTGTCGTCGACTATGGCTACACCTTC
>NA|NA|TRBJ1-1|TRBV6-2/TRBV6-3
CASSGGGTEAFF
TGTGCCAGCAGTGGAGGTGGGACTGAAGCTTTCTTT
>NA|NA|TRBJ1-5|TRBV7-9
CASSPRGGGDQPQHF
TGTGCCAGCAGTCCTCGGGGTGGAGGCGATCAGCCCCAGCATTTT
>NA|NA|TRBJ2-2|TRBV7-9
CASSLPGTGELFF
TGTGCCAGCAGCTTACCAGGCACCGGGGAGCTGTTTTTT
>NA|NA|TRBJ1-1|TRBV6-4
CASSDFSTGNTEAFF
TGTGCCAGCAGTGACTTCAGTACAGGGAACACTGAAGCTTTCTTT
>NA|NA|TRBJ2-7|TRBV2
CASSTSQGRTSYEQYF
TGTGCCAGCAGTACCTCACAGGGCCGTACCTCCTACGAGCAGTACTTC
>NA|NA|TRBJ1-2|TRBV5-6
CASSAVENYGYTF
TGTGCCAGCAGCGCGGTAGAAAACTATGGCTACACCTTC
>NA|TRBD2|TRBJ2-1|TRBV7-9
CASSKLAGTDNEQFF
TGTGCCAGCAGTAAATTAGCGGGGACCGACAATGAGCAGTTCTTC
>NA|NA|TRBJ1-3|TRBV7-2
CASSLGHLSGGNTIYF
TGTGCCAGCAGCTTAGGACACCTGTCTGGTGGAAACACCATATATTTT
>NA|NA|TRBJ1-1|TRBV7-2
CASSLTTGHTEAFF
TGTGCCAGCAGCCTTACCACAGGGCACACTGAAGCTTTCTTT
>NA|TRBD1|TRBJ1-1|TRBV6-2/TRBV6-3
CASSYGGQGRTEAFF
TGTGCCAGCAGTTACGGTGGACAGGGGCGGACTGAAGCTTTCTTT
>NA|NA|TRBJ1-5|TRBV2
CASSEGGQIRIGQPQHF
TGTGCCAGCAGTGAAGGGGGGCAGATCAGGATTGGTCAGCCCCAGCATTTT
>NA|NA|TRBJ2-5|TRBV7-9
CASSLPKGGPSGTQYF
TGTGCCAGCAGCTTACCTAAGGGAGGCCCGAGCGGGACCCAGTACTTC
>NA|TRBD1|TRBJ1-3|TRBV9
CASSPTPGTGAGNTIYF
TGTGCCAGCAGCCCCACCCCCGGGACAGGGGCTGGAAACACCATATATTTT
>NA|TRBD1|TRBJ1-1|TRBV18
CASSPGTGGFNTEAFF
TGTGCCAGCTCACCCGGGACAGGGGGATTTAACACTGAAGCTTTCTTT
>NA|TRBD1|TRBJ1-2|TRBV5-4
CASSGRLTGGQGYTF
TGTGCCAGCAGCGGCCGCCTGACAGGGGGCCAAGGCTACACCTTC
>NA|NA|TRBJ1-1|TRBV6-5
CASSYSTGRAEAFF
TGTGCCAGCAGTTACTCGACAGGTCGGGCTGAAGCTTTCTTT